Shown below are 8 T cell receptor beta chains from a single sample sequenced in a study of CD8 T cells in ankylosing spondylitis. TCRdb recomputed calls from the 5' RACE reads with MiXCR, one row per CDR3 protein. The sample has hundreds of thousands of distinct CDR3 sequences, 7% to 10% seen once. The sequenced sample was blood, either unsorted or a sorted T cell fraction (not recorded which). Receptors originate from a female donor with ankylosing spondylitis or in good health (not recorded which).

The sample holds many counts of this clonotype. The chain has TRBV6-1 and TRBJ1-5; D is ambiguous. The CDR3 is 14 amino acids. V lost 2 bases and J 5 bases, leaving 10 bases between the germline ends. Germline CDR1 and CDR2: MNHNS and SASEGT. Written as DNA, the CDR3 is TGTGCCAGCAGTGAATTAAAGGCCTATCAGCCCCAGCATTTT. Protein: CASSELKAYQPQHF.

This clonotype was observed many times. V is TRBV5-1 and J is TRBJ1-1; D unclear. The CDR3 runs 13 residues. Deletions cut 10 bases from V and 0 bases from J, with 13 bases between. Germline CDR1 is SGHRS and CDR2 is YFSETQ. The DNA of the CDR3 is TGCGCCTCCGCGGGTGGTATGAACACTGAAGCTTTCTTT. This gives the protein CASAGGMNTEAFF.

This clonotype came up many times. The chain combines TRBV5-6 with TRBJ2-1; 7 bases fit TRBD1. V was clipped by 2 bases and J by 8 bases; unmatched bases: 4. The CDR3 length is 13 residues. Germline lookup yields CDR1 SGHDT and CDR2 YYEEEE. Here the CDR3 reads CASSLRQGYEQFF. CDR3 nucleotides: TGTGCCAGCAGCTTAAGACAGGGCTATGAGCAGTTCTTC.

Many counts were recorded for this clonotype. This sequence joins TRBV20-1 and TRBJ2-3, with 9 bases aligning to TRBD2. Germline loops: CDR1 DFQATT, CDR2 SNEGSKA (reference sequence). This CDR3 is 14 amino acids long. The V gene end was trimmed by 6 bases and the J gene end by 4 bases; junction bases not matched to a gene: 8. The CDR3, as DNA: TGCAGTGCCTGGCGGGAGGGCAGGGCAGATACGCAGTATTTT. Its protein product is CSAWREGRADTQYF.

This clonotype was counted ten times or more. J is TRBJ2-1 and V is TRBV6-1; possible D gene TRBD2, 7 bases. Germline V lookup: CDR1 MNHNS, CDR2 SASEGT. The CDR3 runs to 15 residues. Trimming pared 5 bases from V and 2 bases from J, leaving 13 bases between. The CDR3, as DNA: TGTGCCAGCAGTCCAGGGAGGGGGACCTACAATGAGCAGTTCTTC. It specifies CASSPGRGTYNEQFF.

This clonotype appeared many times. This chain uses TRBV9 with TRBJ2-7; D call uncertain. The CDR3 has 12 residues. V was cut by 4 bases and J by 6 bases, with 11 bases left in between. Germline V CDR1 and CDR2: SGDLS, YYNGEE. Here the CDR3 DNA reads TGTGCCAGCAGCCCTCATTCGGGCGAGCAGTACTTC. This translates into CASSPHSGEQYF.

This clonotype turned up a few times. The rearrangement uses TRBV5-4 and TRBJ1-3; TRBD1 might be the D (5 bases). The length of the CDR3 is 15 residues. Trimming left V 0 bases short and J 0 bases short, with 7 bases between. Germline lookup yields CDR1 SGHNT and CDR2 YYREEE (reference sequence). The CDR3 region has the DNA TGTGCCAGCAGCTTGGGGGGGATCTCTGGAAACACCATATATTTT. It yields the protein CASSLGGISGNTIYF.

The sample holds many counts of this clonotype. The chain combines TRBV20-1 with TRBJ2-7; 12 positions agree with TRBD2. The germline CDR1 and CDR2 sequences are DFQATT and SNEGSKA (reference sequence). The junction had 5 bases not matched to a gene; V was cut back by 3 bases and J by 2 bases. This CDR3 comprises 15 residues. Here the CDR3 DNA reads TGCAGTGCTAGCCTAAGGACTAGCGGGACCTACGAGCAGTACTTC. This translates into CSASLRTSGTYEQYF.